This entry concerns a single T cell receptor (beta chain). The sample holds one count of this clonotype. It lacks a known antigen. Nothing much larger sits one base from this clone, and base qualities are not available. From a lookup of the germline V gene (reference sequence), CDR1 and CDR2 are DFQATT and SNEGSKA. Spanning cysteine to phenylalanine, the CDR3 consists of 13 amino acids. CDR3 DNA only is kept here, 39 bases in frame from base 1. The approximately 39 donors, aged 6 to 90 years, were systemically healthy Caucasian individuals from Russia. Approximately 9 milliliters of peripheral blood were collected from each donor into EDTA-treated Vacutainer tubes. Ficoll-Paque density-gradient centrifugation was used to isolate PBMCs, with at least 7 million per sample. Trizol reagent was used to extract total RNA from PBMCs, with at least 6 micrograms per sample. For every donor, an aliquot of PBMCs went through flow cytometry to measure the percentages of naive CD45RAhigh/CD27high T cells.

This sample is drawn from a study of blood T cells in healthy people across ages (dated by TCRdb to the mid-2010s). Regarding the study in general: Template switching captured roughly one uniquely barcoded TCR beta cDNA molecule per two T cells in model experiments. For two donors (one aged 18 to 30 and one aged 80 or older), the study analyzed two additional independent replicas of 1 million unique cDNA reads from the same blood draw. Using deep sequencing normalized with unique cDNA molecular identifiers, the study measured how TCR beta repertoire diversity changes with age. Four age groups were formed from the donors: young (average approximately 15 years), middle-aged (approximately 41), aged (approximately 60) and long-lived (more than 75). To avoid experimental bias, donors of different ages were distributed randomly across sequencing lanes. Overall results and qualifications from the work: Because donor CMV infection status was unknown, age-related changes in expanded clonotypes were potentially confounded. Since profiling was done on bulk unsorted PBMCs, naive and antigen-experienced compartments could not be conclusively compared. Estimates of total diversity based on one million sequenced T cells were considered lower bounds and underestimates. A strong correlation was found between observed TCR beta diversity and the percentage of naive T cells measured by flow cytometry. As age increased, observed TCR beta diversity per million T cells dropped in a roughly linear way, and a significant reduction was already evident by age about 40. The long-lived group showed more naive CD4+ T cells, fewer expanded clones and increased TCR diversity than the aged group, suggesting age selection.

Library prep was done by 5' RACE. These reads were obtained on an Illumina HiSeq 2500. A second about 7 to 11 cycle PCR used a sample-barcoded 5' primer and a J-beta primer mix. A unique molecular identifier was introduced onto each TCR beta cDNA molecule by a template-switch 5' adaptor carrying 12 random nucleotides. At least 2.5 million CDR3-containing paired-end reads were obtained from each sample. All of the RNA was converted into first-strand cDNA using the Mint cDNA synthesis kit, with a TRBC-specific oligonucleotide serving as the primer. Following uracil-DNA glycosylase treatment, all cDNA underwent a first 18-cycle PCR with the universal primers M1SS and BC2_uni_R. In the original analysis: For normalization, 1 million high-quality reads were randomly selected from each sample, with every read carrying a distinct molecular identifier. Reads with shared molecular identifiers were discarded instead of being binned into consensus sequences. MiTCR, run with a Q25 quality threshold and the strictest error-elimination algorithm, handled CDR3 identification, clonotype clustering and error correction. Lower-bound total TCR beta diversity was estimated with a nonparametric unseen species model using Euler transformation. The public sequencing data were trimmed at Q25 with fastp and processed into clonotypes with MiXCR by TCRdb, which kept only in-frame beta chains. Merged by CDR3 protein, the rows form single entries marked with the most common genes and DNA. The V and J calls were not made by the authors but by TCRdb's processing. Here the sample has fewer than 1.5 million distinct CDR3 sequences; about 40% occur a single time. The ten largest clones add up to approximately 7.9% of the sample.

The source is a woman younger than 35 in good health. The receptor chain draws on TRBV20-1 and TRBJ2-5; 6 matching bases give a weak D call of TRBD2. What was sequenced was blood. The CDR3 is CSPDEQTRREQYF. The sequenced DNA is TGCTCCCCGGATGAGCAGACTCGGAGGGAGCAGTACTTC.